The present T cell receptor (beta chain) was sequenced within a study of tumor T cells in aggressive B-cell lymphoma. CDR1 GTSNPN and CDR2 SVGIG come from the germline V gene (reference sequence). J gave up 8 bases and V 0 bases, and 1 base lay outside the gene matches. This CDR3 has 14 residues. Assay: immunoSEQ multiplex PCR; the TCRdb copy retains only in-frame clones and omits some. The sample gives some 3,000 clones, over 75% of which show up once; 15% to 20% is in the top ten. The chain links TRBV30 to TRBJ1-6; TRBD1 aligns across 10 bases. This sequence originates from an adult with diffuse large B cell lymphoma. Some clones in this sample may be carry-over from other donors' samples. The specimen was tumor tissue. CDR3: CAWSVTGGDSPLHF. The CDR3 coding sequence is TGTGCCTGGAGTGTGACAGGGGGCGATTCACCCCTCCACTTT.